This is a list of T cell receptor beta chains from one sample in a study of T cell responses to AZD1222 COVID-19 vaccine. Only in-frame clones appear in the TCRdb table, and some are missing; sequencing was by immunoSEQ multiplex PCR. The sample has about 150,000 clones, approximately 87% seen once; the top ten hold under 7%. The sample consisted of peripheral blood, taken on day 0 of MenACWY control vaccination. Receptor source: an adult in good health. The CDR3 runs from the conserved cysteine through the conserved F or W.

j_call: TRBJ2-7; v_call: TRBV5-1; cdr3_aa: CASSLEGTPEQYF
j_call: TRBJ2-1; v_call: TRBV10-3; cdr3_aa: CAIGGGTYNEQFF
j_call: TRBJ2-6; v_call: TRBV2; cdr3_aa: CASSESLQLGANVLTF
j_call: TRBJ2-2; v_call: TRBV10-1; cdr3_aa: CASRGGGRTGELFF
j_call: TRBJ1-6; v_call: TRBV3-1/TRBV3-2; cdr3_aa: CASSQAWTGTSPLHF
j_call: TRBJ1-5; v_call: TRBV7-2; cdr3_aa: CASSLAGGPSNQPQHF
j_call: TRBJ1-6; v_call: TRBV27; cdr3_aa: CASSFLGRDSPLHF
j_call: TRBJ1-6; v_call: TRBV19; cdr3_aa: CASSITGANSPLHF
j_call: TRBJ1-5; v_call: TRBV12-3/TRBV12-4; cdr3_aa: CASSPVENQPQHF
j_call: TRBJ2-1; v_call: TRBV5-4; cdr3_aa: CASRVLADYNEQFF
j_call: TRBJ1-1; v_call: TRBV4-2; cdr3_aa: CASSQDPGVNTEAFF
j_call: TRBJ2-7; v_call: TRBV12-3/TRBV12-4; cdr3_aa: CASSLLAGGEQYF
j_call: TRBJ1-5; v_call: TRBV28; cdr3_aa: CASSPPTGVGNRKPQHF
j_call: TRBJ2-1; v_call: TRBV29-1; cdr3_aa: CSALAGNSYNEQFF
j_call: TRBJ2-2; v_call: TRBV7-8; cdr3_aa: CASSPKGGRKLSSGRANTGELFF
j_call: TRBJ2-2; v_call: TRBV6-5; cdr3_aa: CATEQGSTGELFF
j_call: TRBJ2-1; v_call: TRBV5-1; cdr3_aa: CASSPSSGGYNEQFF
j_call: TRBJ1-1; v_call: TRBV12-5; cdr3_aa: CASASEGFRAFF
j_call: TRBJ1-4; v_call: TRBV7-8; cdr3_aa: CASSYRGPATNEKLFF
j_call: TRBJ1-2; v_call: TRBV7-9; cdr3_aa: CASFRDRGYGYTF
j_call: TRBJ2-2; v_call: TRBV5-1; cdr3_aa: CASTRGDTGELFF
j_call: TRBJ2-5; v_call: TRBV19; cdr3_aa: CASSFFGQGTETQYF
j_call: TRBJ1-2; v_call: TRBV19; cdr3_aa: CASRPGQGGGYTF
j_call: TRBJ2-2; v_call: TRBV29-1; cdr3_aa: CSVELAANTGELFF
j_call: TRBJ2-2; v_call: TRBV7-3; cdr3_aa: CASSSGPGSGELFF
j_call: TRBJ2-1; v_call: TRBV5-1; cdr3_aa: CASSSPGQGAGEQFF
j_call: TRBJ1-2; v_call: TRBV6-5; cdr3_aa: CASRPPGGGPRGYTF
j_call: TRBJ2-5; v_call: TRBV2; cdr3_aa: CASSEGPYQETQYF
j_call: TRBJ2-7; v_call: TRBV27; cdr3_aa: CASSLGAGGPGEQYF
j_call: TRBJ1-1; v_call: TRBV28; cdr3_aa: CASSSTTPEAFF